Given below is one T cell receptor (beta chain) in context. Per the germline V gene, CDR1 is SGHVS and CDR2 is FNYEAQ. The CDR3 consists of 15 residues. Trimming cost V 2 bases and J 1 base, with 11 bases left between them. This sample is drawn from a study of blood T cell repertoires in COVID-19. Assay used: immunoSEQ multiplex PCR; TCRdb lists only in-frame clones, some missing. Altogether roughly 190,000 clones are present, roughly 79% being singletons, with the ten largest covering approximately 10%. The rearrangement uses TRBV7-6 and TRBJ1-1; D is undetermined. Sample: peripheral blood. The receptor comes from a woman aged 40-49 years with COVID-19, enrolled during active disease. The CDR3 bases are TGTGCCAGCAGCTTATACAGAAACGAGAACACTGAAGCTTTCTTT. It is translated as CASSLYRNENTEAFF.